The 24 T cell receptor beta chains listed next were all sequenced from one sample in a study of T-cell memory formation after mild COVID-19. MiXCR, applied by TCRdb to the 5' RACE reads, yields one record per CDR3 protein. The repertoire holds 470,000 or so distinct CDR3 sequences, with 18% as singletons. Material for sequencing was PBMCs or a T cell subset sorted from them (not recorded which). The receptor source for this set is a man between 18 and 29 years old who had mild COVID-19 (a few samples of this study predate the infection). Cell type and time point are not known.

In DNA, the CDR3 is TGTGCCAGCAGCCAAATGCAGGGTACGGAGACCCAGTACTTC. Protein: CASSQMQGTETQYF. V usage is TRBV3-1 and J usage is TRBJ2-5; a weak D match, TRBD1 (5 bases). Trimming shortened V by 2 bases and J by 5 bases, and 12 bases separated the two germline ends. CDR3 length: 14 amino acids. Germline CDR1 LGHDT, CDR2 YNNKEL (reference sequence).

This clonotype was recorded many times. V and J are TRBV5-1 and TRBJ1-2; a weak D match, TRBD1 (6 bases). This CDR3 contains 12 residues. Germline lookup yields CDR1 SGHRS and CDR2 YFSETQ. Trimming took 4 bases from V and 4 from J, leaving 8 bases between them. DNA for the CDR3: TGCGCCAGCAGCGAGGACAGCTATGGCTACACCTTC. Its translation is CASSEDSYGYTF.

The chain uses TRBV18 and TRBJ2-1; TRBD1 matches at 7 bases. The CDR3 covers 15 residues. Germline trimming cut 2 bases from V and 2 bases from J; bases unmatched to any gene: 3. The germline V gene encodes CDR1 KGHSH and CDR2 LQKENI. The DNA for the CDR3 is TGTGCCAGCTCACCAGGACAGGTGACCTACAATGAGCAGTTCTTC. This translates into CASSPGQVTYNEQFF.

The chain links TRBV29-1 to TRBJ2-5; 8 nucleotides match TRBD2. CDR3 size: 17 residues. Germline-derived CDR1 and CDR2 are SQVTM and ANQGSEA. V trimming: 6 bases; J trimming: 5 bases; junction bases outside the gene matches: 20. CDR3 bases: TGCAGCGTCGTCCATGTCGGGCGGGGGGAAGTGAAGGAGACCCAGTACTTC. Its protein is CSVVHVGRGEVKETQYF.

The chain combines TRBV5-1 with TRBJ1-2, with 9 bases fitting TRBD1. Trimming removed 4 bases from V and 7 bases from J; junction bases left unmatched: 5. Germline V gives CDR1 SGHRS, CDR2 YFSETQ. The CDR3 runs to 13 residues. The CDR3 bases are TGCGCCAGCAGCGTAACAGGGGGCATTGGCTACACCTTC. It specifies CASSVTGGIGYTF. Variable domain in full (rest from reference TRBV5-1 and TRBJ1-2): KAGVTQTPRYLIKTRGQQVTLSCSPISGHRSVSWYQQTPGQGLQFLFEYFSETQRNKGNFPGRFSGRQFSNSRSEMNVSTLELGDSALYLCASSVTGGIGYTFGSGTRLTVV.

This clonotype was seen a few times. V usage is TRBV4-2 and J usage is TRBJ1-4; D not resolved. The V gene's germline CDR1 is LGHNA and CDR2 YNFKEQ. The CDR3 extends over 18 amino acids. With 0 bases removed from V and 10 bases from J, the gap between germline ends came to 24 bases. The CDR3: CASSQDLSPMSGRRKLFF. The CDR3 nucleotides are TGTGCCAGCAGCCAAGATCTCAGCCCAATGTCAGGTCGAAGAAAACTGTTTTTT.

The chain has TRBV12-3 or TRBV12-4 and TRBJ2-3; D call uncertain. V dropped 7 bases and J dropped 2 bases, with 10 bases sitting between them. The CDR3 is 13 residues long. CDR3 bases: TGTGCCAGCACCCGACGGAACACAGATACGCAGTATTTT. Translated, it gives CASTRRNTDTQYF.

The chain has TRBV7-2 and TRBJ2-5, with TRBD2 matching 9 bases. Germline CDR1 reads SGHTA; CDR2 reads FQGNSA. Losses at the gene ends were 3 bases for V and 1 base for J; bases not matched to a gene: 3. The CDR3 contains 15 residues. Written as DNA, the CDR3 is TGTGCCAGCAGCTTCCAGCGGGGGGCCCAAGAGACCCAGTACTTC. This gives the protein CASSFQRGAQETQYF.

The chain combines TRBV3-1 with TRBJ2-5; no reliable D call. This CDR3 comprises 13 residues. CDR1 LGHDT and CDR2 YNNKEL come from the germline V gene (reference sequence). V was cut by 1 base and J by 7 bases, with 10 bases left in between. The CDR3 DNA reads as TGTGCCAGCAGCCAAGCCAGGCCGGGGACCCAGTACTTC. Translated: CASSQARPGTQYF.

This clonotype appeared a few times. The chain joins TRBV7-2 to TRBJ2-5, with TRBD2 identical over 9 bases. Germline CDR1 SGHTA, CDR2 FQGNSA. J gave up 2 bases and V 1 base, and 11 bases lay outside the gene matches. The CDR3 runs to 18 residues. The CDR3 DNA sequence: TGTGCCAGCAGCTTAGAAGGGTGGAGCGGGGGGCCTCAAGAGACCCAGTACTTC. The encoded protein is CASSLEGWSGGPQETQYF.

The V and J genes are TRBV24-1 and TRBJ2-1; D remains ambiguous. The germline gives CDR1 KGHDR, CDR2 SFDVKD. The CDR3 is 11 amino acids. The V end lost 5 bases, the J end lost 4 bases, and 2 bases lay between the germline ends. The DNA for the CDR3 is TGTGCCACCAGTGGATACAATGAGCAGTTCTTC. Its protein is CATSGYNEQFF.

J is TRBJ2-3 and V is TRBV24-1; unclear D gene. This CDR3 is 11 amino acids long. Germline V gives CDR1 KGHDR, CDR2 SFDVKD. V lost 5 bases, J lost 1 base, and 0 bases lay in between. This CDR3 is CATSGTDTQYF. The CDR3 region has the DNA TGTGCCACCAGTGGCACAGATACGCAGTATTTT.

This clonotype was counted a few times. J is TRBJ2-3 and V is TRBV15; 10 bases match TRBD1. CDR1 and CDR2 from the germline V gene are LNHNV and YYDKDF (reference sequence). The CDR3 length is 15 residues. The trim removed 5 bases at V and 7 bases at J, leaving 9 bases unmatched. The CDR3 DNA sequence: TGTGCCACCAGCGCCATGACAGGGGGCGGAAATACGCAGTATTTT. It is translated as CATSAMTGGGNTQYF.

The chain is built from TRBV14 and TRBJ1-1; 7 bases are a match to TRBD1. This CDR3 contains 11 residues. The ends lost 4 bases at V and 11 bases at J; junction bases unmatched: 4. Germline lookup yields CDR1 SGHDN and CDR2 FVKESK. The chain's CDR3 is CASSLTGRAFF. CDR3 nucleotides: TGTGCCAGCAGCCTGACAGGGAGGGCTTTCTTT. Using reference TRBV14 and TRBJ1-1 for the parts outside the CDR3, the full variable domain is EAGVTQFPSHSVIEKGQTVTLRCDPISGHDNLYWYRRVMGKEIKFLLHFVKESKQDESGMPNNRFLAERTGGTYSTLKVQPAELEDSGVYFCASSLTGRAFFGQGTRLTVV.

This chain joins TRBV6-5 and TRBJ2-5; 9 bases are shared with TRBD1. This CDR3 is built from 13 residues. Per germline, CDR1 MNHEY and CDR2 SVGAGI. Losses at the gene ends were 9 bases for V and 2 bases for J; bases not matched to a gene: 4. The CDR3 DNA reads TGTGCCAGGGGGACAGGGAGGCAAGAGACCCAGTACTTC. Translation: CARGTGRQETQYF.

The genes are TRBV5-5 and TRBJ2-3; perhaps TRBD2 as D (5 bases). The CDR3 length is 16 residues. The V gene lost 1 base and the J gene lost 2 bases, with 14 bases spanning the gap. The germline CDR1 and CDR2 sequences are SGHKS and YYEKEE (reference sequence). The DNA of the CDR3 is TGTGCCAGCAGCTTGAAGAGCGGTACGGACACAGATACGCAGTATTTT. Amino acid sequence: CASSLKSGTDTDTQYF.

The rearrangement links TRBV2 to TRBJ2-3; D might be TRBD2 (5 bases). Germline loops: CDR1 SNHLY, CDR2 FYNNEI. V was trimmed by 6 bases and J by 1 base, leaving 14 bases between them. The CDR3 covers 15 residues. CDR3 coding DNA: TGTGCCAGCAGCCAACTAGGGCCTGGCACAGATACGCAGTATTTT. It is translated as CASSQLGPGTDTQYF.

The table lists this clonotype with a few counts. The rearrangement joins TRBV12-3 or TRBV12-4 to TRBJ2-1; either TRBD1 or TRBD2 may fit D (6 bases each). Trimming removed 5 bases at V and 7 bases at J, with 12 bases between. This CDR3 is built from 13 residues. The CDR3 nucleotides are TGTGCCAGCAGTATGACTAGGGGGAATGAGCAGTTCTTC. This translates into CASSMTRGNEQFF.

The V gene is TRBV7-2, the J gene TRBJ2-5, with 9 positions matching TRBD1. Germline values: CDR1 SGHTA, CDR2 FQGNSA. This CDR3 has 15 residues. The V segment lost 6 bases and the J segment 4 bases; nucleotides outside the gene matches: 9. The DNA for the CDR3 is TGTGCCAGCAGGACAGGGGGGTGGTTCGTAGAGACCCAGTACTTC. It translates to CASRTGGWFVETQYF.

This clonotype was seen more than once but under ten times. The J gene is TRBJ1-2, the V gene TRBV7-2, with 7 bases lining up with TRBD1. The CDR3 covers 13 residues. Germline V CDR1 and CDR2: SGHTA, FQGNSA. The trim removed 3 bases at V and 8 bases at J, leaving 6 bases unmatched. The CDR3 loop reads CASSFPYRGGYTF. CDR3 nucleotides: TGTGCCAGCAGCTTCCCATACAGGGGAGGCTACACCTTC.

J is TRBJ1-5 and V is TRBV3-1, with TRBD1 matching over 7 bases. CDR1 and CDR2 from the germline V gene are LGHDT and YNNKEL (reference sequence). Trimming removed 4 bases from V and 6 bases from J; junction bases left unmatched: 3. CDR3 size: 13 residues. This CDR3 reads CASSPGGVQPQHF. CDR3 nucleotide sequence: TGTGCCAGCAGCCCAGGGGGAGTTCAGCCCCAGCATTTT.

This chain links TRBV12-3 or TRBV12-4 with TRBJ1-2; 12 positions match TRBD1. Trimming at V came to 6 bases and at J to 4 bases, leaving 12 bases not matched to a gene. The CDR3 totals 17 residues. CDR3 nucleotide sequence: TGTGCCAGCAGAGGGACAGGGGGCGCAAATGGGGGCTATGGCTACACCTTC. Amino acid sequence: CASRGTGGANGGYGYTF.

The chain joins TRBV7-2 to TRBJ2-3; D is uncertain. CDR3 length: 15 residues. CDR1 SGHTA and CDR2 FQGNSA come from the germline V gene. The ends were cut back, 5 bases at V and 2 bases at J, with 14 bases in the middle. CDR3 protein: CASSQNGRYTDTQYF. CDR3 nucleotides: TGTGCCAGCAGCCAAAATGGGCGCTACACAGATACGCAGTATTTT.

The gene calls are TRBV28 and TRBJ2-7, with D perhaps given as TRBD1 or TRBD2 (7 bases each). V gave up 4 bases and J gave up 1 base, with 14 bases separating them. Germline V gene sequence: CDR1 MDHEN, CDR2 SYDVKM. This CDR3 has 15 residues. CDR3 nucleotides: TGTGCCAGCAGTTCTCCAGGGGGGGGTTCCTACGAGCAGTACGTC. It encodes CASSSPGGGSYEQYV.